Detailed here is one T cell receptor (beta chain). V lost 3 bases and J lost 12; bases outside the gene matches: 12. This CDR3 region has 15 residues. CDR1 and CDR2 (germline): GTSNPN, SVGIG (reference sequence). Unsorted whole blood supplied the blood RNA, and germline DNA was isolated too. A sample of 3.5 to 4.5 milliliters of peripheral blood was taken before surgery. The data belong to a study of tumor-infiltrating lymphocytes in primary liver carcinoma. For the study at large: Subjects presented with primary liver carcinoma managed by surgical resection. Staged T1-T3 N0M0, the tumors had sizes that ranged from roughly 4 to 10 cm across. Sample yields, roughly 3.65 to 7.13 million productive TCRbeta reads, were similar across the tissue types.

The researchers produced TCR beta cDNA from around 500 ng total RNA with a constant-region primer. Libraries for TCR beta were built through three nested multiplex PCR rounds, which together made up a slightly modified ARM-PCR procedure. The opening two PCR rounds, about 11 cycles each, paired TRBV1-TRBV30 forward primers with a C-beta reverse primer. TCRdb re-called the multiplex PCR reads with MiXCR, one entry per CDR3 protein. The sample has about 320,000 distinct CDR3 sequences, approximately 60% seen once; the top ten hold about 9.4%. The rearrangement joins TRBV30 to TRBJ2-1, with 12 bases fitting TRBD2. This clonotype originated in a man between 40 and 49 years old with primary liver carcinoma and hepatitis B virus infection. Sequenced sample: peripheral blood. The CDR3 region is CAWSRRLAGDHGQFF. CDR3 sequence (DNA): TGTGCCTGGAGCCGACGACTAGCGGGAGACCATGGGCAGTTCTTC. Using reference TRBV30 and TRBJ2-1 for the parts outside the CDR3, the full variable domain is SQTIHQWPATLVQPVGSPLSLECTVEGTSNPNLYWYRQAAGRGLQLLFYSVGIGQISSEVPQNLSASRPQDRQFILSSKKLLLSDSGFYLCAWSRRLAGDHGQFFGPGTRLTVL.